Reported below is one T cell receptor (beta chain). This clone has only one observation. The antigen it binds to is not known. Base qualities are missing; no much larger clone stands one base away. In the germline V gene, CDR1 corresponds to SGHTA and CDR2 to FQGNSA. Trimming removed 5 bases from V and 4 bases from J, leaving 12 bases between the germline ends. From cysteine to phenylalanine, the CDR3 is 14 amino acids long. The only DNA kept is the CDR3, 42 bases in frame from the first base. Libraries were prepared through the immunoSEQ multiplex PCR assay. For the multiplex PCR, a mixture combining 60 forward primers for TCR Vbeta segments and 13 reverse primers for TCR Jbeta segments was used. A multiplex PCR assay on genomic DNA amplified the CDR3 region of rearranged TCR beta genes. The Illumina HiSeq System was used to sequence the amplified TCR beta libraries as 87-base-pair reads. Concerning the study's data processing: A later analysis counted some 80 million unique TCR beta chains across the 666 repertoires, and 9.5 million to 11 million of these chains were shared by at least two donors. Raw reads were error-corrected and collapsed into unique sequences with a nearest-neighbor algorithm that merged closely related sequences to remove PCR and sequencing errors. V, D and J gene segments were assigned by aligning CDR3 sequences to IMGT reference sequences. For a sequence to be retained, a match of at least six nucleotides was required to both a V gene segment and a J gene segment. A rearrangement was called productive if the CDR3 had no stop codons and remained in frame with V and J, and every other rearrangement was called non-productive. Following IMGT convention, CDR3 was defined as the stretch from the second conserved V-encoded cysteine up to the conserved J-encoded phenylalanine. The earlier analysis of about 560 of the donors excluded any sequence lacking an unambiguous match to a single V gene segment. An earlier analysis of fewer than 750 of the donors classified V segments as functional when productive rearrangements were above 56.7% and as segregating when the standard deviation between donors was above 5%. A statistical classification framework was built to diagnose cytomegalovirus status from the catalog of TCR beta chain sequences. V and J gene assignment, in a later analysis, came from comparing TCR nucleotide sequences with IMGT/GENE-DB human TR gene sequences. The TCRdist pipeline was used in a later analysis to assign CDR3 sequences and most-parsimonious VDJ recombination scenarios. In a later analysis, every TCR beta chain was defined by the combination of its CDR3 amino acid sequence and its V-gene family, and reads without a unique V-gene family were dropped. To address suspected cross-contamination and a sequencing artifact, a later analysis removed 550 to 750 highly shared, low-generation-probability nucleotide sequences. For each public chain, a later analysis derived a clonal expansion index from normalized ranks of inferred template counts within each repertoire. In a later analysis, generation probabilities were computed with a VDJ recombination model fitted to out-of-frame rearrangements, and the resulting probabilities were checked against IGoR. In a later analysis, hypergeometric tests were used to score TCR-TCR, TCR-HLA and TCR-CMV co-occurrence, with a repertoire-size bias correction applied to TCR pairs. In a later analysis, false discovery rates were estimated by permuting HLA or CMV assignments 20 times. In a later analysis, co-occurring TCRs were grouped with DBSCAN, and TCRdist sequence similarity was added when clustering was performed within HLA-allele-positive subsets. Repertoires with fewer than 30,000 or more than 120,000 public chains, plus five repertoires with anomalous nucleotide sharing, were excluded from co-occurrence clustering. TCRdb retrieved this table from immuneACCESS and kept in-frame rearrangements only. Not all clones are present; in checked studies, unresolved V genes account for under half, and no reason is known for the remainder. The DNA was the basis for D and trimming; V, J and clone size are from that table. The sample records about 200,000 clones, roughly 78% of which are singletons. The top ten constitute 1.5% of the sample.

The cohort consisted of hundreds of healthy bone marrow donors. All cohort members were sampled while nominally healthy, although unrecorded immune exposures were likely present. The donor tested CMV seropositive, placing the donor among the roughly 300 seropositive members of the cohort. A peripheral blood sample was collected from each donor, and TCR beta sequencing was performed on peripheral blood mononuclear cells. Genomic DNA was extracted from the blood cell samples with the Qiagen DNeasy Blood Extraction Kit. This sample is drawn from a study of cytomegalovirus exposure and HLA in healthy donors listed by TCRdb under 2017. Regarding the study in general: According to an earlier analysis of a few hundred of the donors, about 190 million T cells yielded 117 million unique TCR beta sequences and 276 Gb of sequence data. To predict cytomegalovirus infection status, the study combined high-throughput TCR immunosequencing, statistical association of individual TCRs with disease status, and machine learning. Among 300 to 500 genotyped donors of the cohort, an average of about 220,000 unique TCR beta nucleotide sequences was sequenced per donor, of which about 19% were non-productive. About 300 gigabases of sequencing data and 70 million to 95 million unique TCR sequences made up an early release that covered several hundred HLA-typed donors. The study profiled the T cell repertoires of 500 to 800 subjects by immunosequencing and related them to cytomegalovirus serostatus. Typing coverage varied by locus: about 620-630 donors for A, B, C, DRB1 and DQB1; 500 to 550 for DQA1; around 610 for DPA1; 450 to 480 for DPB1. Roughly 5 DR-DQ haplotypes were handled as single units for association and clustering because linkage in the cohort was strong. The study was designed to test whether signatures of past pathogen exposure could be identified by cataloging public T cell receptors. Both class I and class II loci were covered by HLA typing, at four-digit resolution. All discovery cohort repertoires had been generated on a single sequencing platform. The later analysis used no new phenotypic data to find candidate immune exposures, relying instead on TCR beta sequences and their occurrence across donors. A later genetic analysis took genome-wide SNP genotypes for about 55% of the 666 donors and used that subset as a discovery cohort. Of the approximately 400 genotyped donors, 81% were placed in the genetic ancestry cluster associated with self-reported Caucasian donors. To study patterns of TCR occurrence, a later analysis re-analyzed previously published TCR beta repertoires from several hundred donors and added high-resolution HLA genotyping. Donor age, sex, ethnicity and CMV serostatus were compiled alongside the repertoire data. In an earlier analysis of 587 of the donors, high-throughput TCR beta sequencing was used to judge whether each TCR beta V gene segment behaved as functional or pseudogenic. In addition to the first cohort of roughly 700 subjects, a separate validation cohort of 120 different subjects was used. On the study overall, not on this receptor specifically: A further reported finding was that TCR beta sequences accurately predicted the HLA-A and HLA-B alleles for most subjects in the first cohort. The 87-base-pair reads could not distinguish some IMGT-functional V segments, including TRBV6-2 and TRBV6-3, so those segments were excluded. In an earlier analysis of 587 of the donors, most TCR beta V segments were observed in productive rearrangements about 90% or about 30% of the time, broadly matching IMGT annotations. V-gene and J-gene trimming of TCR beta chains was associated with a missense DCLRE1C variant in a later genetic analysis, and the association was replicated in an independent cohort. The sequencing pipeline was judged likely to have produced a cluster of highly shared sequence variants as a technical artifact. In both the original and validation cohorts, the classifier was reported to diagnose cytomegalovirus status with high specificity and sensitivity. In vitro tests confirmed that a few of the cytomegalovirus-associated TCR beta chains recognize cytomegalovirus antigens. The presence/absence analyses assumed that sequencing depth was roughly uniform across donors, and that assumption may not be true. Linkage disequilibrium might explain the correlated functional status among segregating V segments, but an unknown experimental factor could not be excluded. A later analysis found that most CMV-associated TCR beta chains appeared HLA-restricted, with HLA associations seemingly driven largely by CMV exposure. The study gave a list of under 200 TCR beta chains associated with cytomegalovirus. Specific HLA alleles were associated with over 15,000 TCR beta sequences at a false discovery rate of 0.05 in a later analysis. In a later analysis, HLA-associated TCR beta chains were found to be more clonally expanded and to have lower generation probabilities than equally common non-associated chains. Assigning TCR associations to individual alleles was difficult when HLA alleles, especially DR and DQ, strongly co-occurred. Because HLA typing was unavailable for some donors at each locus, only the typed subset was used in association tests. Because counts were too low, roughly 18 rarely observed V segments, including chromosome 9 orphons, were left out of the earlier analysis of over 550 of the donors. Most TCR sequences were seen in very few donors, while some public TCRs were found in many individuals. In a later genetic analysis, fewer N-insertions in productive TCRs were reported among donors in an Asian-associated ancestry cluster than the 666-donor mean. The only immune exposure information available for the cohort was CMV serostatus. This cohort had only TCR beta chains sequenced, and the lack of alpha or paired-chain data limited which features could be detected. It was suggested by the authors that the approach could potentially be generalized to other disease states and immunological phenotypes. A later analysis reported that several top co-occurrence clusters appeared linked to parvovirus B19, influenza, CMV and Epstein-Barr virus. A later analysis found that TCR association rates varied across HLA loci, with DRB1 alleles showing the most associated TCRs and HLA-C alleles the fewest.

The sequence links TRBV7-2 to TRBJ1-5; the D gene cannot be resolved reliably. Sequenced: PBMCs. This receptor was obtained from a girl aged 10-17 years in good health and CMV-seropositive. This receptor carries the CDR3 CASSQLGPNQPQHF. The bases are TGTGCCAGCAGCCAATTGGGCCCGAATCAGCCCCAGCATTTT.